The entry that follows covers one T cell receptor beta chain sequence. The entry originates in a study of T cell changes during pregnancy in multiple sclerosis. TCRdb's copy holds only in-frame clones and misses some; the assay was immunoSEQ multiplex PCR. This table has about 100,000 clones, approximately 90% appearing once. Sequencing used peripheral blood, obtained after pregnancy. The TCR comes from a female donor with multiple sclerosis, enrolled in a pregnancy study.

CDR3 nucleotides: TGTGCCAGCAGCTTAGCTGGACAGGGTAGCAATCAGCCCCAGCATTTT. Its translation: CASSLAGQGSNQPQHF. This chain joins TRBV7-9 and TRBJ1-5, with 8 bases aligning to TRBD1. With V trimmed by 0 bases and J by 0 bases, 1 base remained unmatched. The CDR3 is 16 amino acids. Germline V gives CDR1 SEHNR, CDR2 FQNEAQ (reference sequence).